This TCR beta chain was profiled in a study of T cell repertoires in cytomegalovirus infection. General observations from the study: The study found HLA-C-restricted CMV-specific TCR beta clonotypes dominating the ex vivo response.

This clonotype was detected a few times. The antigen remains unidentified. Germline CDR1 is MNHEY and CDR2 is SVGEGT. Deletions cut 5 bases from V and 5 bases from J, with 12 bases between. The CDR3 has 13 amino acids. MiXCR was run by TCRdb on the reads, yielding one entry per CDR3 protein. The sample carries roughly 150,000 distinct CDR3 sequences, around 24% recorded once. The chain has TRBV6-2 or TRBV6-3 and TRBJ1-2; D unresolved. This TCR was recovered from a human donor in good health (CMV status not recorded). Some clones in this sample may be carry-over from other donors' samples. Sequencing used PBMCs. The chain's CDR3 is CASSQNGPYGYTF. In DNA form, the CDR3 reads TGTGCCAGCAGTCAGAACGGGCCGTATGGCTACACCTTC.